The 26 T cell receptor beta chains below come from one sample, sequenced in a study of shared clonotypes between healthy human individuals. The protocol was immunoSEQ multiplex PCR, while the TCRdb copy is restricted to in-frame clones and leaves out a portion. The sample holds around 2.5 million clones, 93% seen once. Specimen: naive CD4+ T cells from PBMCs. Described subset: CD45RA+ positively selected. The source is a young man in good health. Some clones in this sample may be carry-over from other donors' samples.

This rearrangement joins TRBV5-6 to TRBJ2-1, with 7 bases that match TRBD1. Germline V gene data show CDR1 as SGHDT and CDR2 as YYEEEE. The V gene end was trimmed by 3 bases and the J gene end by 0 bases; junction bases not matched to a gene: 9. The CDR3 loop spans 17 amino acids. The CDR3 loop is CASSSMTGLSSYNEQFF. The DNA for the CDR3 is TGTGCCAGCAGCTCGATGACAGGGCTTAGCTCCTACAATGAGCAGTTCTTC.

The rearrangement links TRBV27 to TRBJ2-2; 13 positions match TRBD2. Per the germline V gene, CDR1 is MNHEY and CDR2 is SMNVEV (reference sequence). CDR3 length: 17 amino acids. The J segment lost 6 bases and the V segment lost 2 bases, leaving 6 bases of the junction unmatched. As DNA, the CDR3 is TGTGCCAGCAGTTTACCCGGACTAGCGGGAGTAGCCGGGGAGCTGTTTTTT. This encodes CASSLPGLAGVAGELFF.

This clone is a singleton in its sample. V is TRBV18 and J is TRBJ1-1, with TRBD1 matching 9 bases. Trimming cost V 3 bases and J 1 base; bases outside gene matches: 3. The CDR3 has 15 amino acids. The germline V gene has CDR1 KGHSH and CDR2 LQKENI. CDR3 loop: CASSPGQGPNTEAFF. Written as DNA, the CDR3 is TGTGCCAGCTCACCCGGACAGGGGCCGAACACTGAAGCTTTCTTT. The entire variable domain, with the rest obtained from reference TRBV18 and TRBJ1-1, is as follows: NAGVMQNPRHLVRRRGQEARLRCSPMKGHSHVYWYRQLPEEGLKFMVYLQKENIIDESGMPKERFSAEFPKEGPSILRIQQVVRGDSAAYFCASSPGQGPNTEAFFGQGTRLTVV.

V and J are TRBV10-1 and TRBJ2-1, with a tentative D call TRBD2 (5 bases). The CDR3 runs to 13 residues. The germline gives CDR1 WNHNN, CDR2 SYGVQD (reference sequence). Between the trimmed V and J ends, which lost 4 bases and 7 bases, there was a span of 11 bases. The CDR3 DNA reads as TGCGCCAGCAGTGGACTAAGTGAAAATGAGCAGTTCTTC. Its protein is CASSGLSENEQFF.

The chain combines TRBV11-2 with TRBJ2-7; D is possibly TRBD2 (5 bases). CDR3 length: 13 residues. From germline, CDR1 is SGHAT and CDR2 FQNNGV. Trimming pared 6 bases from V and 2 bases from J, leaving 11 bases between. CDR3 region: CASRVTGAYEQYF. The CDR3 DNA follows: TGTGCCAGCAGGGTGACCGGGGCCTACGAGCAGTACTTC.

V usage is TRBV6-5 and J usage is TRBJ2-2; 8 nucleotides agree with TRBD2. CDR1 is MNHEY and CDR2 is SVGAGI in the germline V gene. The V segment lost 6 bases and the J segment 7 bases; nucleotides outside the gene matches: 7. The CDR3 contains 14 residues. The CDR3, as DNA: TGTGCCAGCAGGAGAGCGGGAGCGGTCGGGGAGCTGTTTTTT. Its protein product is CASRRAGAVGELFF.

In its sample, this clone was seen a few times. This same CDR3 is encoded by further DNA sequences in the sample. The rearrangement joins TRBV28 to TRBJ2-5; D is unresolved. The CDR3 extends over 11 amino acids. Germline V gives CDR1 MDHEN, CDR2 SYDVKM. Trimming took 6 bases from V and 5 from J, leaving 7 bases between them. CDR3 nucleotides: TGTGCCAGCAGCCTCAGGGAGACCCAGTACTTC. Encoded protein: CASSLRETQYF.

This sequence joins TRBV27 and TRBJ2-3, with 9 positions matching TRBD1. V shed 4 bases, J shed 6 bases, and the junction held 14 bases outside the gene matches. The CDR3 is 17 amino acids. CDR1 is MNHEY, CDR2 SMNVEV, per germline (reference sequence). In DNA form, the CDR3 reads TGTGCCAGCAGTTACCTCCGGGACAGGGACCATACGGATACGCAGTATTTT. This sequence encodes CASSYLRDRDHTDTQYF.

The chain joins TRBV19 to TRBJ1-2; D may be TRBD1 (6 bases). The CDR3 runs 16 residues. The germline V gene has CDR1 LNHDA and CDR2 SQIVND (reference sequence). V lost 4 bases, J lost 4 bases, and 19 bases lay in between. In nucleotides, the CDR3 is TGTGCCAGTAGTACGACCTCGGGGGGCATTCCCTATGGCTACACCTTC. Translating it yields CASSTTSGGIPYGYTF.

The chain combines TRBV19 with TRBJ1-2; TRBD1 aligns across 7 bases. This CDR3 contains 13 residues. CDR1 and CDR2 from the germline V gene are LNHDA and SQIVND (reference sequence). Germline trimming cut 7 bases from V and 4 bases from J; bases unmatched to any gene: 6. The CDR3 bases are TGTGCCAGTATCTCGACAGGGTCCTATGGCTACACCTTC. Amino acids: CASISTGSYGYTF.

CDR3 amino acids: CASSSKTGSYGYTF. CDR3 DNA: TGTGCCAGCAGCTCCAAGACAGGGAGTTATGGCTACACCTTC. The chain uses TRBV28 and TRBJ1-2; 7 nucleotides line up with TRBD1. The CDR3 totals 14 residues. CDR1 is MDHEN and CDR2 is SYDVKM in the germline V gene. Trimming took 6 bases from V and 5 from J; bases not matched to a gene: 9.

About this clone: At the DNA level, this CDR3 is encoded by other sequences in the same sample as well. The chain joins TRBV28 to TRBJ2-7; 11 positions match TRBD1. J lost 3 bases, V lost 5 bases, and 6 bases had no gene match. The CDR3 totals 15 residues. The germline V gene has CDR1 MDHEN and CDR2 SYDVKM. CDR3 amino acids: CASSPPGTGGYEQYF. CDR3 nucleotide sequence: TGTGCCAGCAGTCCACCAGGGACAGGGGGCTACGAGCAGTACTTC. Based on the CDR3 plus reference TRBV28 and TRBJ2-7, the full variable domain is DVKVTQSSRYLVKRTGEKVFLECVQDMDHENMFWYRQDPGLGLRLIYFSYDVKMKEKGDIPEGYSVSREKKERFSLILESASTNQTSMYLCASSPPGTGGYEQYFGPGTRLTVT.

This clone was counted only a few times. Other DNA sequences in this sample translate to the same CDR3. For the CDR3, the DNA is TGCGCCAGCAGCTTGGCCGGGGGCACAGATACGCAGTATTTT. It specifies CASSLAGGTDTQYF. This rearrangement joins TRBV5-1 to TRBJ2-3; a weak D match, TRBD2 (5 bases). V was clipped by 0 bases and J by 1 base, with 6 bases between them. The CDR3 loop spans 14 amino acids. Germline assignment: CDR1 SGHRS and CDR2 YFSETQ.

The chain carries TRBV28 and TRBJ2-2; D not resolved. The V gene lost 4 bases and the J gene lost 7 bases, with 7 bases spanning the gap. The CDR3 extends over 12 amino acids. Looked up from germline, CDR1 is MDHEN and CDR2 is SYDVKM. CDR3 nucleotides: TGTGCCAGCAGTTATTTTGGCGGGGAGCTGTTTTTT. Its translation: CASSYFGGELFF.

The V call is TRBV5-1, the J call TRBJ1-3, with 8 nucleotides matching TRBD1. The trim removed 6 bases at V and 0 bases at J, leaving 11 bases unmatched. The CDR3 extends over 17 amino acids. Germline V gene lookup returns CDR1 SGHRS and CDR2 YFSETQ. In DNA, the CDR3 is TGCGCCAGCACCCGCGGGGCAGGGGGCTACTCTGGAAACACCATATATTTT. Amino acids: CASTRGAGGYSGNTIYF.

The chain uses TRBV18 and TRBJ2-2, with D perhaps TRBD1 (6 bases). The CDR3 runs to 14 residues. CDR1 KGHSH and CDR2 LQKENI come from the germline V gene. V was clipped by 10 bases and J by 1 base, with 13 bases between them. CDR3 protein: CANSVQGNTGELFF. CDR3 DNA: TGTGCCAACTCCGTACAGGGGAACACCGGGGAGCTGTTTTTT. Using reference TRBV18 and TRBJ2-2 for the parts outside the CDR3, the full variable domain is NAGVMQNPRHLVRRRGQEARLRCSPMKGHSHVYWYRQLPEEGLKFMVYLQKENIIDESGMPKERFSAEFPKEGPSILRIQQVVRGDSAAYFCANSVQGNTGELFFGEGSRLTVL.

The chain combines TRBV6-6 with TRBJ1-1; the D is unclear. Germline-derived CDR1 and CDR2 are MNHNY and SVGAGI (reference sequence). Trimming removed 10 bases from V and 0 bases from J, with 12 bases in between. The CDR3 is made up of 13 amino acids. This chain's CDR3 is CATLLKVNTEAFF. CDR3 nucleotide sequence: TGTGCCACCCTACTAAAGGTGAACACTGAAGCTTTCTTT.

The chain joins TRBV6-5 to TRBJ2-7, with TRBD2 matching 10 bases. The CDR3 loop spans 12 amino acids. V gave up 11 bases and J gave up 2 bases; unmatched junction bases: 3. Germline CDR1 MNHEY, CDR2 SVGAGI. The CDR3: CAVGTSAYEQYF. CDR3 DNA sequence: TGTGCCGTCGGGACTAGCGCCTACGAGCAGTACTTC.

This chain joins TRBV9 and TRBJ2-2; D remains unclear. The CDR3 loop spans 15 amino acids. The germline V gene has CDR1 SGDLS and CDR2 YYNGEE. Trimming shortened V by 0 bases and J by 4 bases, and 10 bases separated the two germline ends. CDR3 residues: CASSVEVVGTGELFF. The CDR3 bases are TGTGCCAGCAGCGTAGAGGTAGTCGGCACCGGGGAGCTGTTTTTT.

The chain combines TRBV6-5 with TRBJ2-7, with a possible D match to TRBD2 (5 bases). Between the trimmed V and J ends, which lost 6 bases and 4 bases, there was a span of 10 bases. CDR3 size: 12 residues. Germline CDR1 and CDR2: MNHEY and SVGAGI. This CDR3 is CASSLEVYEQYF. CDR3 nucleotides: TGTGCCAGCAGCCTGGAGGTTTACGAGCAGTACTTC.

This clone is a singleton in its sample. The sample holds other DNA sequences that translate to the same CDR3. As DNA, the CDR3 is TGTGCCAGCAGTGTAGGAGCTGATACGCAGTATTTT. Residues: CASSVGADTQYF. The chain is built from TRBV6-1 and TRBJ2-3; D gene unclear. This CDR3 region has 12 residues. Between the trimmed V and J ends, which lost 4 bases and 6 bases, there was a span of 8 bases. The V gene's germline CDR1 is MNHNS and CDR2 SASEGT.

The rearrangement uses TRBV6-1 and TRBJ2-7, with D possibly being TRBD1 (5 bases). Trimming shortened V by 2 bases and J by 0 bases, and 11 bases separated the two germline ends. The germline V gene encodes CDR1 MNHNS and CDR2 SASEGT. The CDR3 contains 15 residues. As DNA, the CDR3 is TGTGCCAGCAGTGAACGACAGATATCCTCCTACGAGCAGTACTTC. Its protein is CASSERQISSYEQYF.

This chain joins TRBV9 and TRBJ1-1, with a tentative D call TRBD1 (5 bases). The V end lost 4 bases, the J end lost 4 bases, and 17 bases lay between the germline ends. Germline CDR1 is SGDLS and CDR2 is YYNGEE. This CDR3 region has 15 residues. DNA of the CDR3: TGTGCCAGCAGCTGGGACGGGCAGTGGGGCACTGAAGCTTTCTTT. Its protein is CASSWDGQWGTEAFF.

The V and J genes are TRBV7-3 and TRBJ1-1, with a weak D call TRBD1 (5 bases). The CDR3 spans 16 residues. With 1 base removed from V and 0 bases from J, the gap between germline ends came to 12 bases. Germline V CDR1 and CDR2: SGHTA, FQGTGA. Written as DNA, the CDR3 is TGTGCCAGCAGCTTAATGGGTCGGGGCTTGAACACTGAAGCTTTCTTT. It codes for CASSLMGRGLNTEAFF.

The chain couples TRBV6-4 to TRBJ2-1; D might be TRBD2 (6 bases). Germline lookup yields CDR1 MRHNA and CDR2 SNTAGT. The CDR3 runs to 15 residues. Trimming stripped 3 bases from V and 0 bases from J, with 9 bases between. The CDR3 protein is CASSESGVSYNEQFF. CDR3 nucleotide sequence: TGTGCCAGCAGTGAATCGGGAGTCTCCTACAATGAGCAGTTCTTC.

This clone was seen only once. The same CDR3 is also encoded by other DNA sequences in this sample. V gene TRBV12-5 combines with J gene TRBJ2-3; 7 bases fit TRBD1. J gave up 5 bases and V 3 bases, and 2 bases lay outside the gene matches. Germline V lookup: CDR1 LGHNT, CDR2 FRNRAP. The CDR3 length is 13 residues. DNA for the CDR3: TGTGCTAGTGGTTTAACAGGGGTAGATACGCAGTATTTT. Protein product: CASGLTGVDTQYF. Complete variable domain (other parts from reference TRBV12-5 and TRBJ2-3): DARVTQTPRHKVTEMGQEVTMRCQPILGHNTVFWYRQTMMQGLELLAYFRNRAPLDDSGMPKDRFSAEMPDATLATLKIQPSEPRDSAVYFCASGLTGVDTQYFGPGTRLTVL.